A selection of T cell receptor beta chains follows, all from one sample in a study of spatial heterogeneity in lung cancer. TCRdb itself ran the 5' RACE reads through MiXCR, one entry per CDR3 protein. The sample holds around 5,200 distinct CDR3 sequences, 16% seen once. Source: lung tumor tissue, taken at surgery. The receptors were gathered from a male donor with early-stage non-small cell lung cancer. Each CDR3 is given with its conserved first and last residue. D genes are given only for firm matches. For some rows the clone size is stated as once, few or many, or as a class when expanded; others skip it.

>medium-sized|TRBJ2-7|TRBV2|.
TGTGCCAGCAGCCCTAGCCCGGGCCCCTACGAGCAGTACTTC
CASSPSPGPYEQYF
>.|TRBJ1-5|TRBV19|TRBD1
TGTGCCAGTAGTACCACCGGGACAGGGTGGCAGCCCCAGCATTTT
CASSTTGTGWQPQHF
>medium-sized|TRBJ1-2|TRBV4-2|.
TGTGCCAGCAGCCAAAGTGGGCGCGGGATAGTCAGCTATGGCTACACCTTC
CASSQSGRGIVSYGYTF
>many|TRBJ1-3|TRBV30|.
TGTGCCTGGAGCGGCCTAGAAGATGGAAACACCATATATTTT
CAWSGLEDGNTIYF
>medium-sized|TRBJ1-1|TRBV4-2|.
TGTGCCAGCAGCCAGCCCGGGACCGCCGAAGCTTTCTTT
CASSQPGTAEAFF
>many|TRBJ2-1|TRBV5-1|.
TGCGCCAGCGGGACCACCACCCCCTACAATGAGCAGTTCTTC
CASGTTTPYNEQFF
>once|TRBJ2-1|TRBV14|.
TGTGCCAGCAGATTCCAAAGCAATGAGCAGTTCTTC
CASRFQSNEQFF
>medium-sized|TRBJ2-5|TRBV7-2|.
TGTGCCAGCAGCTCACCGGGACACACGAAGACCCAGTACTTC
CASSSPGHTKTQYF
>.|TRBJ1-2|TRBV19|.
TGTGCCAGTACCGGGACGGCGGCTAACTATGGCTACACCTTC
CASTGTAANYGYTF
>.|TRBJ2-1|TRBV12-5|.
TGTGCTAGTGGTCCCCTAAATGAGCAGTTCTTC
CASGPLNEQFF
>medium-sized|TRBJ2-1|TRBV28|.
TGTGCCAGCTTTACTAGTACTGGGTACAATGAGCAGTTCTTC
CASFTSTGYNEQFF
>medium-sized|TRBJ2-1|TRBV29-1|.
TGCAGCGTTCACAGGGGGGGACACTCCTACAATGAGCAGTTCTTC
CSVHRGGHSYNEQFF
>few|TRBJ2-3|TRBV6-2/TRBV6-3|TRBD2
TGTGCCAGCGCGGCAGCGGGAGGTGGGACAGATACGCAGTATTTT
CASAAAGGGTDTQYF
>medium-sized|TRBJ2-3|TRBV11-3|TRBD2
TGTGCCAGCAGCTTAGGGACTAGAAGCACAGATACGCAGTATTTT
CASSLGTRSTDTQYF
>.|TRBJ2-3|TRBV24-1|.
TGTGCCACCAGTGATTCAGACCTCCGAACAGATACGCAGTATTTT
CATSDSDLRTDTQYF
>medium-sized|TRBJ2-3|TRBV19|.
TGTGCCAGTAGTATAGCCCGTACAGATACGCAGTATTTT
CASSIARTDTQYF
>medium-sized|TRBJ2-5|TRBV9|TRBD2
TGTGCCAGCAGCGTAGACGGGAGGGCAGAGACCCAGTACTTC
CASSVDGRAETQYF
>medium-sized|TRBJ1-1|TRBV29-1|TRBD1
TGCAGCGTTTACGCTTCAGGGGGGACGAACACTGAAGCTTTCTTT
CSVYASGGTNTEAFF
>medium-sized|TRBJ2-2|TRBV28|.
TGTGCCAGCAGTTCCCCTCTTACTGTCAGGGTCGCCACCGGGGAGCTGTTTTTT
CASSSPLTVRVATGELFF
>medium-sized|TRBJ1-1|TRBV12-3/TRBV12-4|TRBD1
TGTGCCAGCAGTCCTGGGACAGGGGGAATGAACACTGAAGCTTTCTTT
CASSPGTGGMNTEAFF